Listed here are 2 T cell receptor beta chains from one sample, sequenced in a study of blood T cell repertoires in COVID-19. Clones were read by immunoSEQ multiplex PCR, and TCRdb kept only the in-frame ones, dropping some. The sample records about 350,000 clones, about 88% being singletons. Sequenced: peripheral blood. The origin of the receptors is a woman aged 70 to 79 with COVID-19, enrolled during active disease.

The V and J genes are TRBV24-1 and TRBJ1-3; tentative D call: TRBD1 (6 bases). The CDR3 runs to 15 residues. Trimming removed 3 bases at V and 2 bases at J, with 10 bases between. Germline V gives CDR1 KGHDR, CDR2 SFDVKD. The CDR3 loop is CATSDTGPTGNTIYF. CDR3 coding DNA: TGTGCCACCAGTGATACAGGGCCAACTGGAAACACCATATATTTT.

The CDR3 DNA reads TGTGCCAGTAGCCTCTCCAGGACAGCAGTCGAGGGCTACACCTTC. This translates into CASSLSRTAVEGYTF. The chain combines TRBV19 with TRBJ1-2; maybe TRBD1 (6 bases). V was pared by 6 bases and J by 8 bases, with 22 bases between. The CDR3 covers 15 residues. Germline CDR1 is LNHDA and CDR2 is SQIVND (reference sequence).